The T cell receptor (beta chain) described here comes from a study of T cell repertoires in cytomegalovirus infection. Regarding this clonotype: Antigen unknown.

Regarding the study as a whole: Carriage of CMV together with the relevant HLA was identifiable through cumulative public TCR beta family frequency.

Via MiXCR, TCRdb re-called the reads, giving one row per CDR3 protein. This table has hundreds of thousands of distinct CDR3 sequences, roughly a tenth appearing once. Trimming cost V 5 bases and J 6 bases; bases outside gene matches: 18. The CDR3 consists of 18 residues. Sequencing was carried out using PBMCs. This TCR was sampled from a human donor in good health (CMV status not recorded). Some clones in this sample may be carry-over from other donors' samples. This sequence joins TRBV12-3 or TRBV12-4 and TRBJ2-3, with 9 bases matching TRBD2. This chain's CDR3 is CASSPRGVSGGRPDTQYF. The CDR3 DNA reads TGTGCCAGCAGTCCCCGGGGGGTTAGCGGGGGTAGACCGGATACGCAGTATTTT.